This T cell receptor (beta chain) is from a study of T-cell reconstitution after alpha-beta-depleted transplantation in children. Unique molecular identifiers were used to barcode this TCRbeta library. MiXCR, applied by TCRdb to the PCR reads, yields one record per CDR3 protein. Here the sample spans roughly 610,000 distinct CDR3 sequences, more than 9% being singletons. The TCR sequence derives from a human donor who donated a stem cell graft to a child with acute myeloid leukemia. Sequences were derived from PBMCs from the stem cell graft donor, sampled from the stem cell graft.

The CDR3 DNA follows: TGTGCCTGGTGGGGTGGAGAGACCCAGTACTTC. Its translation is CAWWGGETQYF. The chain employs TRBV30 and TRBJ2-5; D not resolved. There are 11 residues in the CDR3. The V end was cut by 5 bases, the J end by 4 bases, with 8 bases between. Germline values: CDR1 GTSNPN, CDR2 SVGIG (reference sequence).